The clone carrying this TCR beta chain was counted at least ten times. MiXCR, applied by TCRdb to the RACE reads, yields one record per CDR3 protein. The data hold about 40,000 distinct CDR3 sequences, with approximately 3.3% observed a single time. This sample was included in a study of human T cells and chemical hapten exposure. At the level of the study: DPC (0.01%) was patch tested on the upper back and read at 6 days.

Indicated time point: patch test 2, 6 weeks after DPC sensitization. Indicated treatment: therapeutic diphenylcyclopropenone sensitization with weekly scalp DPC. CDR1 and CDR2 from the germline V gene are DFQATT and SNEGSKA (reference sequence). The junction had 4 bases not matched to a gene; V was cut back by 2 bases and J by 1 base. The CDR3 loop spans 16 amino acids. The chain recombines TRBV20-1 with TRBJ2-2; the match to TRBD2 covers 10 bases. The sequences come from whole blood, collected in connection with sensitization to the hapten diphenylcyclopropenone (DPC). This sequence originates from a man between 35 and 55 years old with alopecia areata. Some clones in this sample may be carry-over from other donors' samples. The DNA of the CDR3 is TGCAGTGCTAGAAGCGGGAGGGTTTTGAACACCGGGGAGCTGTTTTTT. Protein product: CSARSGRVLNTGELFF.